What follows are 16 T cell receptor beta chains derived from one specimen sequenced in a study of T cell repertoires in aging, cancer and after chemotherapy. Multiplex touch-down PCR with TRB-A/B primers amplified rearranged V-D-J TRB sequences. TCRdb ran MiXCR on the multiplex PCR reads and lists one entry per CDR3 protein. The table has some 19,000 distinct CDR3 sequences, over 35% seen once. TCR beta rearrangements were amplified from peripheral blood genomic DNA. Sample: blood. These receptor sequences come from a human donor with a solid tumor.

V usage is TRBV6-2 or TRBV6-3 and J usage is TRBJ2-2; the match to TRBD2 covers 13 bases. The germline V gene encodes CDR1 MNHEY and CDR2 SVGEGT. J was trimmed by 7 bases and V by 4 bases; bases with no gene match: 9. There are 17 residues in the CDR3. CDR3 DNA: TGTGCCAGCAGTTCGACTAGCGGGGGGCCTATGGGCGGGGAGCTGTTTTTT. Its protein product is CASSSTSGGPMGGELFF.

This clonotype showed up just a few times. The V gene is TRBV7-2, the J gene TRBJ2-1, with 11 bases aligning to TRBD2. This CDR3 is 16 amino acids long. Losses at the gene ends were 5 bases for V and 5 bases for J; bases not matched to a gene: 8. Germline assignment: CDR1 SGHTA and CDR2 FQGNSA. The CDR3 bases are TGTGCCAGCAGCGCTCGAGGGACTAGCGGAAACAATGAGCAGTTCTTC. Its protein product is CASSARGTSGNNEQFF. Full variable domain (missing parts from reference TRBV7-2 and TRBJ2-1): GAGVSQSPSNKVTEKGKDVELRCDPISGHTALYWYRQSLGQGLEFLIYFQGNSAPDKSGLPSDRFSAERTGGSVSTLTIQRTQQEDSAVYLCASSARGTSGNNEQFFGPGTRLTVL.

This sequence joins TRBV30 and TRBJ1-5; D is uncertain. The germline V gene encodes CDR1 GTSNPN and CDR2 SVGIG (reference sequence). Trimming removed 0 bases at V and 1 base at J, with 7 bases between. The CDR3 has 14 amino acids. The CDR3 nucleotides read TGTGCCTGGAGTGTAAAGGGCAGCAATCAGCCCCAGCATTTT. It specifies CAWSVKGSNQPQHF.

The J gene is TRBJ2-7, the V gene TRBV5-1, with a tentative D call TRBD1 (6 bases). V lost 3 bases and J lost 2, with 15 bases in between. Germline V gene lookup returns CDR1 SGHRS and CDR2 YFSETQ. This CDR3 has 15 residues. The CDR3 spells CASSSGTLSAYEQYF. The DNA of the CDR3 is TGCGCCAGCAGCTCGGGGACACTCTCTGCCTACGAGCAGTACTTC.

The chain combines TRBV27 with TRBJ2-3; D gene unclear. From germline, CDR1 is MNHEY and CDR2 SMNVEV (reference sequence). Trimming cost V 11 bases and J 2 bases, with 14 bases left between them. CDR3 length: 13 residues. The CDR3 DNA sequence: TGTGCCTCAAAGACCCTCCTCACAGATACGCAGTATTTT. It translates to CASKTLLTDTQYF.

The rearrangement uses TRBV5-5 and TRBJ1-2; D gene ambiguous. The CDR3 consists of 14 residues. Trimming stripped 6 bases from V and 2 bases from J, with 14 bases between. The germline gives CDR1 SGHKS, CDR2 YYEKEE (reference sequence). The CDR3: CASTPELANYGYTF. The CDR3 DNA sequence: TGTGCCAGCACCCCGGAACTCGCAAACTATGGCTACACCTTC.

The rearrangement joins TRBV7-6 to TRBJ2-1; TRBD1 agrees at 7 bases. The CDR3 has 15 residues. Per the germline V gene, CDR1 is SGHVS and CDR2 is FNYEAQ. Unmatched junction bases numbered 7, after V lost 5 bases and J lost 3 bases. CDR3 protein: CASSIPGQIYNEQFF. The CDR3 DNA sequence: TGTGCCAGCAGCATTCCGGGACAGATCTACAATGAGCAGTTCTTC.

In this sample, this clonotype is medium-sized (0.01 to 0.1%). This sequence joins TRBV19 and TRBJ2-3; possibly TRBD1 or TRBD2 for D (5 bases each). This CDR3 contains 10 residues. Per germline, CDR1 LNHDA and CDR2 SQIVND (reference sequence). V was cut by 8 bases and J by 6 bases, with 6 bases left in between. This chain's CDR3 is CASEGDTQYF. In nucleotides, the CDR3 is TGTGCCAGTGAGGGGGATACGCAGTATTTT.

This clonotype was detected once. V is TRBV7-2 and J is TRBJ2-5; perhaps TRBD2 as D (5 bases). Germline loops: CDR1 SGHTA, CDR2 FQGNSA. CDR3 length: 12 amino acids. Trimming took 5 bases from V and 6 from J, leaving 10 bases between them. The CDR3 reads CASSPGIQTQYF. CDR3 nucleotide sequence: TGTGCCAGCAGCCCGGGGATTCAGACCCAGTACTTC.

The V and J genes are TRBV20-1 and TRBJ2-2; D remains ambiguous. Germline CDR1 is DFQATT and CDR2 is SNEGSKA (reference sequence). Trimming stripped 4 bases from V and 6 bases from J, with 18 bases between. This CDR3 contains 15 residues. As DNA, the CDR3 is TGCAGTGCTAAAGAGACCAGAACAACGGCCGGGGAGCTGTTTTTT. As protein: CSAKETRTTAGELFF.

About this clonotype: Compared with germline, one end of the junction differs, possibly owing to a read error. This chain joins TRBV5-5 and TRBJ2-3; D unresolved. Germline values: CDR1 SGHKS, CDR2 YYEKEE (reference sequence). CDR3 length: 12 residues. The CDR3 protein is CASSFNGDTQYF. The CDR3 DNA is TGCGCCAGCAGCTTTAATGGAGATACGCAGTATTTT.

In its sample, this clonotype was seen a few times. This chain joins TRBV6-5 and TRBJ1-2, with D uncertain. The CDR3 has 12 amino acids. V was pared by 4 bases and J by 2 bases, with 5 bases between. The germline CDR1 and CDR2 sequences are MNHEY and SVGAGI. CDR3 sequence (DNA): TGTGCCAGCAGTTCATCCAACTATGGCTACACCTTC. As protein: CASSSSNYGYTF.

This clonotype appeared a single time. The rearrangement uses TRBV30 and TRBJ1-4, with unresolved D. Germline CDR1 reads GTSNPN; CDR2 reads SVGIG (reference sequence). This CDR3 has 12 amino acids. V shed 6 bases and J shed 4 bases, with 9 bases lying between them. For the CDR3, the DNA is TGTGCCTGTTCTCAGATTAATGAAAAACTGTTTTTT. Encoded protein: CACSQINEKLFF.

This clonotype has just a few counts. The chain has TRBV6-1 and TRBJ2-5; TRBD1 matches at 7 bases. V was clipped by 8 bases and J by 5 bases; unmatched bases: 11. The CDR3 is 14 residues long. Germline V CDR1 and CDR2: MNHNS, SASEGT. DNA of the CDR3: TGTGCCAGCCCAGCGTCGGCCAGGGGGGAGACCCAGTACTTC. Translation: CASPASARGETQYF.

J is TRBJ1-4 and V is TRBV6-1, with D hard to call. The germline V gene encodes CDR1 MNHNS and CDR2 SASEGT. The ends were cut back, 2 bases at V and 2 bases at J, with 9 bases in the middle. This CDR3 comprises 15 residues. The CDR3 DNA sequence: TGTGCCAGCAGTGAAAAACAGTGGACTAATGAAAAACTGTTTTTT. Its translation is CASSEKQWTNEKLFF.

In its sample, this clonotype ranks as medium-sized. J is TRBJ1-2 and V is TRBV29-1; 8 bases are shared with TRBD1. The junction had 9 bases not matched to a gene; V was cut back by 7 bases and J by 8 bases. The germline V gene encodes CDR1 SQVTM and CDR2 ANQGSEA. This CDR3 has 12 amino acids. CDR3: CSGKTGDLGYTF. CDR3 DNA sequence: TGCAGCGGAAAGACAGGGGATCTAGGCTACACCTTC.